Below are 5 T cell receptor beta chains sequenced from a single sample in a study of blood T cells in healthy people across ages. A second roughly 7 to 12 cycle PCR used barcoded and J-beta primers. Via MiXCR, TCRdb re-called the 5' RACE reads, giving one row per CDR3 protein. The sample consists of roughly 500,000 distinct CDR3 sequences, roughly 29% of them appearing once. The specimen sequenced was blood. These receptors came from a woman in her seventies in good health.

This clonotype showed up just a few times. In DNA form, the CDR3 reads TGTGCCAGCTCACCCCTTCGGGGAGAGACCCAGTACTTC. Translating gives CASSPLRGETQYF. The chain employs TRBV18 and TRBJ2-5, with a possible D match to TRBD2 (5 bases). Trimming cost V 3 bases and J 4 bases, with 9 bases left between them. CDR1 and CDR2 from the germline V gene are KGHSH and LQKENI. The CDR3 is made up of 13 amino acids.

The rearrangement uses TRBV20-1 and TRBJ2-3; 7 bases are shared with TRBD1. Germline loops: CDR1 DFQATT, CDR2 SNEGSKA (reference sequence). Germline trimming cut 6 bases from V and 0 bases from J; bases unmatched to any gene: 6. There are 14 residues in the CDR3. The CDR3 region has the DNA TGCAGTGCGCCTCGGGACAGCAGCACAGATACGCAGTATTTT. Its translation: CSAPRDSSTDTQYF.

On this clonotype itself: One end of the junction fails to match germline, which may point to a read error. This rearrangement joins TRBV6-6 to TRBJ1-3; TRBD1 agrees at 7 bases. This CDR3 contains 15 residues. Per germline, CDR1 MNHNY and CDR2 SVGAGI (reference sequence). This CDR3 is CASQRKGAKGSTIYF. As DNA, the CDR3 is TGTGCCTCTCAGAGAAAGGGGGCGAAAGGAAGCACCATATATTTT.

This clonotype was found a few times. The V gene is TRBV12-3 or TRBV12-4, the J gene TRBJ2-3, with 7 bases fitting TRBD2. The V segment lost 1 base and the J segment 10 bases; nucleotides outside the gene matches: 5. This CDR3 has 13 amino acids. CDR3 nucleotide sequence: TGTGCCAGCAGTTTAGGGGAGGGGACCGCGCAGTATTTT. Its protein product is CASSLGEGTAQYF.

This clonotype was seen a few times. The chain combines TRBV20-1 with TRBJ2-3; the match to TRBD2 covers 9 bases. This CDR3 contains 15 residues. Per the germline V gene, CDR1 is DFQATT and CDR2 is SNEGSKA (reference sequence). V lost 1 base to trimming and J lost 0 bases; unmatched junction nucleotides: 2. This CDR3 is CSARGAGGSTDTQYF. The CDR3 bases are TGCAGTGCTAGAGGAGCGGGGGGTAGCACAGATACGCAGTATTTT.